The rows below give T cell receptor beta chains drawn from one sample of a study of control samples from healthy donors and cancer patients. The data were produced by immunoSEQ multiplex PCR, yet TCRdb's version contains in-frame clones alone and is incomplete. The sample has about 130,000 clones; approximately 92% are singletons. The sample taken for sequencing was PBMCs. These receptors were collected from an elderly man with head and neck cancer. Each CDR3 is given with its conserved first and last residue. A D gene is named only where the DNA matches it firmly. Clone size is shown for a subset of rows, as once, few, many or a class of expanded clone.

TGTGCCCGAAGGCCGGGACAGCCTTACTCTGGGGCCAACGTCCTGACTTTC,CARRPGQPYSGANVLTF,TRBV30,TRBJ2-6,.,TRBD1,17
TGTGCCAGCTCACCGGAACAGGGTTCAGATGGCTACACCTTC,CASSPEQGSDGYTF,TRBV18,TRBJ1-2,.,.,14
TGCGCCAGCAGTGAGTCGCTGGGACCCGGGGAGCTGTTTTTT,CASSESLGPGELFF,TRBV10-1,TRBJ2-2,.,.,14
TGCGCCAGCAGCTTGGCTGCGGGTAATTTTGGAAACACCATATATTTT,CASSLAAGNFGNTIYF,TRBV5-1,TRBJ1-3,.,.,16
TGCGCCAGCAGCAGGGGGCGCAACACCGGGGAGCTGTTTTTT,CASSRGRNTGELFF,TRBV4-1,TRBJ2-2,.,TRBD1,14
TGCGCCAGCAGCTTCGCGCCGAATTCACCCCTCCACTTT,CASSFAPNSPLHF,TRBV5-1,TRBJ1-6,.,.,13
TGCGCCAGCAGCCCAGATCCGGGAATCAAGGAAAAACTGTTTTTT,CASSPDPGIKEKLFF,TRBV5-1,TRBJ1-4,.,.,15
TGTGCCACCAGCGCTACAGGGGTAGGTTCCTACGAGCAGTACTTC,CATSATGVGSYEQYF,TRBV15,TRBJ2-7,.,TRBD1,15
TGTGCCAGCTCACGTCAGGGATCCTATAATTCACCCCTCCACTTT,CASSRQGSYNSPLHF,TRBV18,TRBJ1-6,.,.,15
TGTGCCAGCGGCCGGGACAGGGGTAATCAGCCCCAGCATTTT,CASGRDRGNQPQHF,TRBV27,TRBJ1-5,.,TRBD1,14
TGTGCCAGCAGTGGGGACACAGATACGCAGTATTTT,CASSGDTDTQYF,TRBV12-3/TRBV12-4,TRBJ2-3,.,.,12
TGTGCCAGCAGCCGTGACCGAGATACGCAGTATTTT,CASSRDRDTQYF,TRBV14,TRBJ2-3,.,.,12
TGTGCCAGCAGCCCGGGCGGAGGGCGGGGGCCCACAGATACGCAGTATTTT,CASSPGGGRGPTDTQYF,TRBV7-9,TRBJ2-3,.,.,17
TGCGCCAGCAGCTCCCGTCCTCGACTTGATAATTCACCCCTCCACTTT,CASSSRPRLDNSPLHF,TRBV5-1,TRBJ1-6,.,.,16
TGCGCCAGCAGCCGACTAGCGACTATGTACCAAGAGACCCAGTACTTC,CASSRLATMYQETQYF,TRBV5-1,TRBJ2-5,.,TRBD2,16
TGTGCCAGCTCACCGGTCCAGGACCTGGGTCACACTGAAGCTTTCTTT,CASSPVQDLGHTEAFF,TRBV18,TRBJ1-1,.,.,16
TGTGCCAGCAGCCGGCGTTCCGAGCAGTACTTC,CASSRRSEQYF,TRBV14,TRBJ2-7,.,.,11
TGTGCCAGCGCTGAGTGGGACAGTGAGTATAATCAGCCCCAGCATTTT,CASAEWDSEYNQPQHF,TRBV2,TRBJ1-5,once,TRBD1,16
TGCGCCAGCAGCCAAGGGCAGTATAATTCACCCCTCCACTTT,CASSQGQYNSPLHF,TRBV4-1,TRBJ1-6,.,.,14
TGTGCCAGCAGCAACAGTGGCACCGGGGAGCTGTTTTTT,CASSNSGTGELFF,TRBV7-9,TRBJ2-2,.,.,13
TGTGCCAGCAGTGCCGGCCCGGGGAGGATCTGGGAGGAAAAACTGTTTTTT,CASSAGPGRIWEEKLFF,TRBV6-1,TRBJ1-4,.,.,17
TGTGCCAGCAGTTACTCGACCAGCGGGAAGACCGAGCAGTACTTC,CASSYSTSGKTEQYF,TRBV6-6,TRBJ2-7,.,TRBD2,15
TGTGCCAGCTCACCCGGGGGGAACACCGGGGAGCTGTTTTTT,CASSPGGNTGELFF,TRBV18,TRBJ2-2,.,.,14
TGCGCCAGCAGTCACACAGGGAATGGACAGCCCCAGCATTTT,CASSHTGNGQPQHF,TRBV23-1,TRBJ1-5,.,.,14
TGTGCCAGCAGCCATCGATTCCAGGTGGGGACCGGGGAGCTGTTTTTT,CASSHRFQVGTGELFF,TRBV3-1/TRBV3-2,TRBJ2-2,.,.,16
TGTGCCAGCAGCTTAGGGGCAGCCTGGGAAAGAATGTGGGACATTCAGTACTTC,CASSLGAAWERMWDIQYF,TRBV7-2,TRBJ2-4,.,.,18
TGTGCCAGCAGCTTTTTGACAGGGGGCAAGGAGACCCAGTACTTC,CASSFLTGGKETQYF,TRBV5-4,TRBJ2-5,.,TRBD1,15
TGTGCCAGCAGCGCGTCGAACGGGGCCACGGAGACCCAGTACTTC,CASSASNGATETQYF,TRBV11-3,TRBJ2-5,.,.,15
TGTGCCAGCTCACCAAACCGACAGGGGAGCTACACCTTC,CASSPNRQGSYTF,TRBV18,TRBJ1-2,.,TRBD1,13
TGTGCCAGCACCCCGGGCCACGCCTCGGTTGGGGAAAAACTGTTTTTT,CASTPGHASVGEKLFF,TRBV25-1,TRBJ1-4,.,.,16
TGTGCCAGCAGCGCACCTAGCGGGAGGGGGCTGGATACGCAGTATTTT,CASSAPSGRGLDTQYF,TRBV5-4,TRBJ2-3,once,TRBD2,16
TGTGCCATCACTAACCGGGACCCCTTTCGGTTC,CAITNRDPFRF,TRBV10-3,TRBJ2-4,.,.,11
TGTGCCTGGAGAGGTCCCTCTACAGGACAGTACTATGGCTACACCTTC,CAWRGPSTGQYYGYTF,TRBV30,TRBJ1-2,.,.,16
TGTGCCAGCAGTTTCGCCAGGGGTTACGAGCAGTACTTC,CASSFARGYEQYF,TRBV12-3/TRBV12-4,TRBJ2-7,.,.,13
TGTGCCAGCAGCCAAGACACTAGCGGGAGCCCCGGGTACAATGAGCAGTTCTTC,CASSQDTSGSPGYNEQFF,TRBV3-1/TRBV3-2,TRBJ2-1,.,TRBD2,18
TGTGCCAGCAGCCAAGTAGGAGGGGGACTCTTGAACACCGGGGAGCTGTTTTTT,CASSQVGGGLLNTGELFF,TRBV14,TRBJ2-2,.,.,18
TGTGCCAGCATGGCTACGGGGGGAGACACCGGGGAGCTGTTTTTT,CASMATGGDTGELFF,TRBV6-4,TRBJ2-2,.,TRBD2,15
TGTGCCAACGGTGCGGGTAACTATGGCTACACCTTC,CANGAGNYGYTF,TRBV19,TRBJ1-2,.,.,12
TGCGCCAGCAGCCCCCGCGATAGCACCGGGGAGCTGTTTTTT,CASSPRDSTGELFF,TRBV4-3,TRBJ2-2,.,.,14
TGTGCCAGCAGCAAATTTGGGGATGTGAGCTCCTATAATTCACCCCTCCACTTT,CASSKFGDVSSYNSPLHF,TRBV21-1,TRBJ1-6,.,.,18
TGTGCCTGGAGGACAGGGGCCCCCTCCTATAATTCACCCCTCCACTTT,CAWRTGAPSYNSPLHF,TRBV30,TRBJ1-6,.,TRBD1,16
TGCAGTCTAGCGGGGCCCAATGAGCAGTTCTTC,CSLAGPNEQFF,TRBV20-1,TRBJ2-1,.,TRBD2,11
TGCGCCAGCAGCCAGGGGATGGGGGGGCTCCGCGAGCAGTACTTC,CASSQGMGGLREQYF,TRBV5-1,TRBJ2-7,.,.,15
TGTGCCAGCAGCCACCCACAGAGGGGTAACACTGAAGCTTTCTTT,CASSHPQRGNTEAFF,TRBV7-9,TRBJ1-1,few,.,15
TGCGCCAGCAGCCACTTGAGGGCATCGGCTTTCTTT,CASSHLRASAFF,TRBV4-1,TRBJ1-1,once,.,12
TGTGCCAGCAGCACAGGGGGCACTGAAGCTTTCTTT,CASSTGGTEAFF,TRBV5-4,TRBJ1-1,.,TRBD1,12
TGTGCCAGCGGAACCACAGGGCCCGCGTCCCAGCATTTT,CASGTTGPASQHF,TRBV27,TRBJ1-5,.,.,13
TGTGCCAGCTCACCACCGGACAGGGGGGATTCACCCCTCCACTTT,CASSPPDRGDSPLHF,TRBV18,TRBJ1-6,once,TRBD1,15
TGTGCCTGGAGTGTACATCGGAGGGGGAACGAGCAGTACTTC,CAWSVHRRGNEQYF,TRBV30,TRBJ2-7,.,.,14
TGTGCCTGGAGTGTAGCGGGCGCCTCACCCTACAATGAGCAGTTCTTC,CAWSVAGASPYNEQFF,TRBV30,TRBJ2-1,.,.,16